These T cell receptor beta chains were read from a single sample in a study of T cell changes during pregnancy in multiple sclerosis. TCRdb keeps only in-frame clones here, not all; method: immunoSEQ multiplex PCR. The sample records over 10,000 clones, roughly 88% being singletons. This material consisted of CD8+ T cells from peripheral blood mononuclear cells, taken in the second trimester of pregnancy. The receptors originated from a female donor in good health, enrolled as a control in a pregnancy study. Both conserved end residues are part of each CDR3. A D gene is named only where the DNA matches it firmly. Clone size, where shown, is once, few, many, or a class for clones that have expanded.

NA,TRBJ2-1,TRBV7-9,TRBD2,CASSLDGTRFYNEQFF,TGTGCCAGCAGCTTAGATGGGACTAGGTTCTACAATGAGCAGTTCTTC
NA,TRBJ2-3,TRBV7-8,TRBD2,CASSLALRRLAGGPGSDTQYF,TGTGCCAGCAGCTTAGCCCTTCGGAGGCTAGCGGGGGGACCGGGATCAGATACGCAGTATTTT
once,TRBJ2-3,TRBV7-3,NA,CASSPADLPTDTQYF,TGTGCCAGCAGCCCAGCGGATCTCCCAACAGATACGCAGTATTTT
NA,TRBJ2-7,TRBV7-2,TRBD2,CASSFREGLSEQYF,TGTGCCAGCAGCTTTAGGGAGGGGTTGAGCGAGCAGTACTTC
NA,TRBJ1-1,TRBV18,NA,CATRTPNTEAFF,TGTGCCACCCGAACACCGAACACTGAAGCTTTCTTT
medium-sized,TRBJ2-1,TRBV9,NA,CASSVVPRSSYNEQFF,TGTGCCAGCAGCGTAGTCCCGCGTAGCTCCTACAATGAGCAGTTCTTC
NA,TRBJ1-2,TRBV5-4,TRBD1,CASSLGTGRLNYGYTF,TGTGCCAGCAGCTTGGGGACAGGCCGGCTTAACTATGGCTACACCTTC
medium-sized,TRBJ1-5,TRBV7-9,TRBD1,CASSPGQGGSNQPQHF,TGTGCCAGCAGCCCTGGACAGGGGGGGAGCAATCAGCCCCAGCATTTT
once,TRBJ1-1,TRBV6-5,NA,CASSYRGLTGNTEAFF,TGTGCCAGCAGTTACCGCGGACTGACTGGGAACACTGAAGCTTTCTTT
NA,TRBJ2-5,TRBV5-6,TRBD2,CASSFSLTSGRAVIETQYF,TGTGCCAGCAGCTTTAGTTTGACTAGCGGGAGGGCCGTTATAGAGACCCAGTACTTC
NA,TRBJ2-1,TRBV27,TRBD2,CASSLSLAGRNEQFF,TGTGCCAGCAGTTTATCACTAGCGGGACGCAATGAGCAGTTCTTC
NA,TRBJ1-4,TRBV25-1,NA,CAAGEGRTNEKLFF,TGTGCCGCCGGGGAGGGGCGCACTAATGAAAAACTGTTTTTT
NA,TRBJ1-1,TRBV5-1,NA,CASSLGRVWDTEAFF,TGCGCCAGCAGCTTGGGGCGGGTTTGGGACACTGAAGCTTTCTTT
NA,TRBJ2-1,TRBV6-5,NA,CASSYGFSKHNEQFF,TGTGCCAGCAGTTACGGTTTCAGTAAACACAATGAGCAGTTCTTC
NA,TRBJ1-2,TRBV27,NA,CASSLSHGLRAMIFGYTF,TGTGCCAGCAGTTTATCGCACGGCTTGCGGGCTATGATATTCGGCTACACCTTC
NA,TRBJ2-7,TRBV2,NA,CASTGQSSYEQYF,TGTGCCAGCACCGGACAGAGCTCCTACGAGCAGTACTTC
NA,TRBJ2-7,TRBV9,TRBD2,CASSPRWGGAYEQYF,TGTGCCAGCAGCCCCCGTTGGGGGGGTGCTTACGAGCAGTACTTC
NA,TRBJ2-7,TRBV7-8,NA,CASSYRAISGSYEQYF,TGTGCCAGCAGCTACCGGGCGATTAGCGGTTCCTACGAGCAGTACTTC
NA,TRBJ1-4,TRBV28,TRBD1,CASRRDSTNEKLFF,TGTGCCAGCAGACGGGACAGCACTAATGAAAAACTGTTTTTT
NA,TRBJ2-7,TRBV4-1,NA,CASSQGLSAYEQYF,TGCGCCAGCAGCCAAGGACTATCCGCCTACGAGCAGTACTTC
NA,TRBJ2-7,TRBV19,TRBD1,CASSMTGIYEQYF,TGTGCCAGTAGTATGACAGGGATCTACGAGCAGTACTTC
NA,TRBJ2-2,TRBV9,NA,CASSPSRGTGELFF,TGTGCCAGCAGCCCCTCCCGGGGCACCGGGGAGCTGTTTTTT
NA,TRBJ2-1,TRBV27,NA,CASSFGNNEQFF,TGTGCCAGCAGTTTTGGCAACAATGAGCAGTTCTTC
NA,TRBJ2-1,TRBV28,NA,CASSLGDIDEQFF,TGTGCCAGCAGTTTGGGGGACATAGATGAGCAGTTCTTC
once,TRBJ2-1,TRBV9,TRBD2,CASSVDWTSGKSGAFNEQFF,TGTGCCAGCAGCGTAGATTGGACTAGCGGGAAGAGCGGGGCATTCAATGAGCAGTTCTTC
NA,TRBJ2-3,TRBV2,TRBD2,CASRSLAGGPRDTQYF,TGTGCCAGCAGATCTCTAGCGGGAGGGCCGAGAGATACGCAGTATTTT
NA,TRBJ2-3,TRBV2,TRBD2,CASSERVRSGGGTDTQYF,TGTGCCAGCAGTGAAAGAGTTCGTAGCGGGGGGGGCACAGATACGCAGTATTTT
NA,TRBJ2-4,TRBV4-1,NA,CASSQGTDGDIQYF,TGCGCCAGCAGCCAAGGTACGGATGGAGACATTCAGTACTTC
NA,TRBJ2-5,TRBV5-6,TRBD1,CASSPRDRGRETQYF,TGTGCCAGCAGCCCCAGGGACAGGGGGAGAGAGACCCAGTACTTC
NA,TRBJ2-1,TRBV28,TRBD2,CASNRGGSAYNEQFF,TGTGCCAGCAACCGGGGGGGATCGGCATACAATGAGCAGTTCTTC
NA,TRBJ1-2,TRBV5-8,NA,CASTPGSYGYTF,TGTGCCAGCACCCCAGGTTCCTATGGCTACACCTTC
NA,TRBJ2-7,TRBV15,TRBD2,CATSLGLAGAYEQYF,TGTGCCACCAGCTTAGGACTAGCGGGAGCCTACGAGCAGTACTTC
NA,TRBJ2-2,TRBV7-3,NA,CASSPAPGNTGELFF,TGTGCCAGCAGCCCCGCGCCGGGGAACACCGGGGAGCTGTTTTTT
NA,TRBJ2-5,TRBV4-1,TRBD1,CASSPLDRAQETQYF,TGCGCCAGCAGCCCACTCGACAGGGCACAAGAGACCCAGTACTTC
few,TRBJ1-2,TRBV5-4,NA,CASKDSVTRYTF,TGTGCCAGTAAAGACTCCGTCACGCGCTACACCTTC
NA,TRBJ1-4,TRBV14,NA,CASSPPGAREKLFF,TGTGCCAGCAGCCCCCCAGGGGCACGGGAAAAACTGTTTTTT
NA,TRBJ2-7,TRBV7-9,NA,CASGPGLNEQYF,TGTGCCAGCGGCCCAGGGCTCAACGAGCAGTACTTC
NA,TRBJ2-2,TRBV7-2,NA,CASSPASVLTGELFF,TGTGCCAGCAGCCCCGCTAGCGTACTCACCGGGGAGCTGTTTTTT
few,TRBJ2-1,TRBV6-4,TRBD2,CASSEGLAGGSEQFF,TGTGCCAGCAGTGAAGGACTAGCGGGAGGCAGTGAGCAGTTCTTC
NA,TRBJ2-1,TRBV5-4,NA,CASSLNREGAYNEQFF,TGTGCCAGCAGCTTAAACAGGGAAGGGGCCTACAATGAGCAGTTCTTC
NA,TRBJ2-2,TRBV10-3,NA,CSSGTPEAGELFF,TGTTCCTCCGGGACACCCGAGGCCGGGGAGCTGTTTTTT
once,TRBJ2-2,TRBV19,NA,CASRVWGAGELFF,TGTGCCAGTAGGGTCTGGGGGGCCGGGGAGCTGTTTTTT
once,TRBJ1-1,TRBV4-3,TRBD1,CASSQDGTGFTEAFF,TGCGCCAGCAGCCAAGATGGGACAGGCTTCACTGAAGCTTTCTTT
NA,TRBJ1-5,TRBV5-6,NA,CASSLAGQGSNQPQHF,TGTGCCAGCAGCTTGGCTGGGCAGGGAAGCAATCAGCCCCAGCATTTT
NA,TRBJ2-3,TRBV4-2,NA,CATSVTDTQYF,TGTGCCACTAGCGTCACAGATACGCAGTATTTT
NA,TRBJ2-3,TRBV10-1,NA,CASSESAGRGADTQYF,TGCGCCAGCAGTGAGTCGGCAGGGCGGGGAGCAGATACGCAGTATTTT
NA,TRBJ2-5,TRBV7-8,TRBD2,CASSLFPSGGQETQYF,TGTGCCAGCAGCTTATTTCCTAGCGGCGGTCAAGAGACCCAGTACTTC
NA,TRBJ2-7,TRBV27,NA,CASSYWQGSYEQYF,TGTGCCAGCAGTTATTGGCAGGGGTCTTACGAGCAGTACTTC
NA,TRBJ2-3,TRBV7-8,NA,CASSLAPDYPSDTQYF,TGTGCCAGCAGCTTAGCTCCGGACTACCCGTCAGATACGCAGTATTTT
NA,TRBJ2-7,TRBV7-9,TRBD2,CASSLGTSGGSYEQYF,TGTGCCAGCAGCTTAGGGACTAGCGGGGGCTCCTACGAGCAGTACTTC
NA,TRBJ1-1,TRBV29-1,TRBD1,CSVDQGGGEAFF,TGCAGCGTTGATCAGGGGGGAGGTGAAGCTTTCTTT
NA,TRBJ2-1,TRBV4-2,TRBD2,CASSQDYSGGLAGPNEQFF,TGTGCCAGCAGCCAAGATTATAGCGGAGGACTAGCGGGACCAAATGAGCAGTTCTTC
few,TRBJ2-7,TRBV7-6,NA,CASSQYYDSEAEQYF,TGTGCCAGCAGCCAGTACTACGACTCAGAGGCCGAGCAGTACTTC
once,TRBJ2-5,TRBV7-2,NA,CASSLFAGYQETQYF,TGTGCCAGCAGCCTCTTCGCAGGGTACCAAGAGACCCAGTACTTC
NA,TRBJ1-1,TRBV27,NA,CASSLSGRANTEAFF,TGTGCCAGCAGTTTATCGGGGAGGGCGAACACTGAAGCTTTCTTT
NA,TRBJ2-1,TRBV28,TRBD2,CASREVAGLGQFF,TGTGCCAGCAGGGAGGTAGCGGGGCTGGGGCAGTTCTTC
NA,TRBJ2-3,TRBV27,TRBD2,CASNIAGGTDTQYF,TGTGCCAGCAACATAGCGGGGGGCACAGATACGCAGTATTTT
NA,TRBJ2-1,TRBV9,TRBD2,CASSLWGGYNEQFF,TGTGCCAGCAGCCTTTGGGGGGGGTACAATGAGCAGTTCTTC
NA,TRBJ1-1,TRBV5-4,NA,CASSLGLGWETTEAFF,TGTGCCAGCAGCTTGGGGCTGGGATGGGAGACCACTGAAGCTTTCTTT